The TCR beta chain under discussion was sequenced for a study of blood T cell repertoires in COVID-19. The assay was immunoSEQ multiplex PCR, and TCRdb's table has in-frame clones only and misses some. The sample records about 140,000 clones, approximately 86% being singletons. Germline CDR1 reads SGHVS; CDR2 reads FNYEAQ. The CDR3 contains 15 residues. V shed 5 bases, J shed 2 bases, and the junction held 6 bases outside the gene matches. This clone came up a few times. The sequenced sample consisted of peripheral blood. The rearrangement uses TRBV7-6 and TRBJ2-3; 8 bases agree with TRBD1. The TCR comes from a human donor in a cohort sampled during active COVID-19. The CDR3 DNA reads TGTGCCAGCAGCACTGGACAGGGTAACACAGATACGCAGTATTTT. Encoded protein: CASSTGQGNTDTQYF.